A single sample is the source of the 29 T cell receptor beta chains below, sequenced in a study of blood T cell repertoires in COVID-19. Method: immunoSEQ multiplex PCR; TCRdb's copy keeps in-frame clones and lacks some. The sample lists approximately 120,000 clones; approximately 85% were seen once. The sequenced sample consisted of peripheral blood. Receptor source: a man younger than 40 with COVID-19, enrolled during active disease.

On this clone itself: Additional DNA sequences in this sample encode the identical CDR3. V and J are TRBV27 and TRBJ1-2; D call uncertain. There are 13 residues in the CDR3. In germline, CDR1 is MNHEY, CDR2 SMNVEV (reference sequence). V dropped 2 bases and J dropped 2 bases, with 6 bases sitting between them. The CDR3 region is CASSLSGNYGYTF. The DNA for the CDR3 is TGTGCCAGCAGTTTAAGCGGAAACTATGGCTACACCTTC.

The chain uses TRBV28 and TRBJ1-5; TRBD1 might be the D (5 bases). V gave up 4 bases and J gave up 6 bases, with 10 bases separating them. CDR1 is MDHEN, CDR2 SYDVKM, per germline. This CDR3 has 13 residues. As DNA, the CDR3 is TGTGCCAGCAGTTCGACAGATCCTCAGCCCCAGCATTTT. It codes for CASSSTDPQPQHF.

This chain links TRBV7-6 with TRBJ2-5; maybe TRBD1 (6 bases). Germline CDR1 and CDR2: SGHVS and FNYEAQ. This CDR3 region has 18 residues. The germline V and J ends were trimmed by 2 bases and 1 base, with 20 bases remaining between them. Here the CDR3 reads CASSLTGKEGGFQETQYF. CDR3 bases: TGTGCCAGCAGCTTAACAGGGAAGGAAGGGGGTTTCCAAGAGACCCAGTACTTC.

The DNA of the CDR3 is TGTGCCAGTAGTACCGCGAGTAACAAGTACTTCCAGACTAGCGGGGTCGACAATGAGCAGTTCTTC. It specifies CASSTASNKYFQTSGVDNEQFF. The chain has TRBV19 and TRBJ2-1; TRBD2 aligns across 11 bases. The junction had 25 bases not matched to a gene; V was cut back by 4 bases and J by 5 bases. The CDR3 is 22 residues long. From germline, CDR1 is LNHDA and CDR2 SQIVND (reference sequence).

The rearrangement links TRBV7-8 to TRBJ1-6; no clear D gene. Trimming took 0 bases from V and 0 from J, leaving 9 bases between them. The length of the CDR3 is 17 residues. Germline V gene sequence: CDR1 SGHVS, CDR2 FQNEAQ. The CDR3: CASSLAPLSSYNSPLHF. The CDR3 nucleotides read TGTGCCAGCAGCTTAGCCCCACTAAGCTCCTATAATTCACCCCTCCACTTT.

The genes are TRBV30 and TRBJ1-1; maybe TRBD1 (6 bases). Germline V gene data show CDR1 as GTSNPN and CDR2 as SVGIG (reference sequence). This CDR3 has 14 amino acids. V lost 1 base to trimming and J lost 0 bases, with 9 bases between them. This CDR3 reads CAWSGGHLNTEAFF. Written as DNA, the CDR3 is TGTGCCTGGAGTGGGGGGCACCTGAACACTGAAGCTTTCTTT.

This clone came up a few times. This sequence joins TRBV19 and TRBJ1-2, with TRBD1 matching over 9 bases. CDR3 length: 13 amino acids. The V gene's germline CDR1 is LNHDA and CDR2 SQIVND (reference sequence). With 5 bases clipped from V and 9 bases from J, the junction kept 7 bases outside the gene matches. DNA of the CDR3: TGTGCCAGTAGTGGCTACAGGGGGCAGTGCTACACCTTC. As protein: CASSGYRGQCYTF.

The chain carries TRBV2 and TRBJ2-5; 12 bases map to TRBD2. Germline CDR1 reads SNHLY; CDR2 reads FYNNEI. This CDR3 spans 16 amino acids. J was trimmed by 5 bases and V by 6 bases; bases with no gene match: 10. CDR3 sequence reads: CASSPPRLAGEETQYF. The CDR3 bases are TGTGCCAGCAGCCCCCCCCGACTAGCGGGGGAGGAGACCCAGTACTTC.

The chain employs TRBV18 and TRBJ1-4, with 7 bases fitting TRBD1. J gave up 6 bases and V 1 base, and 5 bases lay outside the gene matches. From germline, CDR1 is KGHSH and CDR2 LQKENI. This CDR3 has 15 amino acids. The CDR3 DNA follows: TGTGCCAGCTCACCACAGAGGGACAGCCATGAAAAACTGTTTTTT. Translation: CASSPQRDSHEKLFF. Looking up the rest from reference TRBV18 and TRBJ1-4 gives the full variable domain: NAGVMQNPRHLVRRRGQEARLRCSPMKGHSHVYWYRQLPEEGLKFMVYLQKENIIDESGMPKERFSAEFPKEGPSILRIQQVVRGDSAAYFCASSPQRDSHEKLFFGSGTQLSVL.

The chain has TRBV5-6 and TRBJ1-1, with 7 bases lining up with TRBD1. There are 18 residues in the CDR3. The V and J ends lost 0 bases and 1 base, in that order; junction bases with no gene match: 12. Germline V gene data show CDR1 as SGHDT and CDR2 as YYEEEE. Here the CDR3 DNA reads TGTGCCAGCAGCTTGGGGGTAGGGGGCCAGACCTCGAACACTGAAGCTTTCTTT. Its protein is CASSLGVGGQTSNTEAFF.

This chain joins TRBV13 and TRBJ2-1, with D tentatively TRBD2 (6 bases). Germline V lookup: CDR1 PRHDT, CDR2 FYEKMQ (reference sequence). This CDR3 spans 13 amino acids. Trimming left V 6 bases short and J 3 bases short, with 9 bases between. CDR3 sequence (DNA): TGTGCCAGCAGAGTCGGGGGCTACAATGAGCAGTTCTTC. Translation: CASRVGGYNEQFF.

J is TRBJ1-4 and V is TRBV27; no firm D call. This CDR3 contains 13 residues. CDR1 and CDR2 (germline): MNHEY, SMNVEV (reference sequence). V dropped 8 bases and J dropped 6 bases, with 13 bases sitting between them. DNA for the CDR3: TGTGCCAGCGGCCCGGCGGGTGATGAAAAACTGTTTTTT. It encodes CASGPAGDEKLFF.

The CDR3: CATLDRLSYEQYF. DNA of the CDR3: TGTGCCACCTTGGACAGGCTGTCCTACGAGCAGTACTTC. V and J are TRBV10-3 and TRBJ2-7, with 7 bases matching TRBD1. The CDR3 covers 13 residues. The germline gives CDR1 ENHRY, CDR2 SYGVKD. V shed 10 bases, J shed 1 base, and the junction held 7 bases outside the gene matches.

This clone was counted between two and nine times. The J gene is TRBJ2-5, the V gene TRBV7-3; no clear D. V was cut by 4 bases and J by 5 bases, with 20 bases left in between. Germline V gene data show CDR1 as SGHTA and CDR2 as FQGTGA. The length of the CDR3 is 16 residues. CDR3 residues: CASSSTPTSASETQYF. The CDR3 nucleotides read TGTGCCAGCAGCTCGACCCCGACTTCGGCTTCGGAGACCCAGTACTTC.

The chain couples TRBV5-6 to TRBJ2-1, with TRBD2 matching over 10 bases. The junction had 9 bases not matched to a gene; V was cut back by 0 bases and J by 9 bases. Looked up from germline, CDR1 is SGHDT and CDR2 is YYEEEE. This CDR3 has 16 residues. The CDR3: CASSLGSGTSAGEQFF. DNA for the CDR3: TGTGCCAGCAGCTTGGGGTCGGGGACTAGCGCTGGTGAGCAGTTCTTC.

CDR3 coding DNA: TGTGCCACCACACTCAGCAACAACCAGGCCTACAATGAGCAGTTCTTC. As protein: CATTLSNNQAYNEQFF. The V and J genes are TRBV19 and TRBJ2-1; D gene unclear. The CDR3 extends over 16 amino acids. Germline CDR1 reads LNHDA; CDR2 reads SQIVND (reference sequence). V was shortened by 10 bases and J by 2 bases, with 21 bases between the two germline ends. Drawing the rest from reference TRBV19 and TRBJ2-1, the complete variable domain is DGGITQSPKYLFRKEGQNVTLSCEQNLNHDAMYWYRQDPGQGLRLIYYSQIVNDFQKGDIAEGYSVSREKKESFPLTVTSAQKNPTAFYLCATTLSNNQAYNEQFFGPGTRLTVL.

The chain couples TRBV6-6 to TRBJ2-7; TRBD2 aligns across 8 bases. The CDR3 contains 14 residues. V shed 7 bases and J 5 bases; nucleotides not matched to a gene: 10. CDR1 and CDR2 from the germline V gene are MNHNY and SVGAGI (reference sequence). CDR3 sequence reads: CASTFGGAGNEQYF. Here the CDR3 DNA reads TGTGCCAGCACCTTCGGGGGGGCGGGGAACGAGCAGTACTTC.

This clone was picked up a small number of times. The chain employs TRBV19 and TRBJ2-2; TRBD1 aligns across 11 bases. From germline, CDR1 is LNHDA and CDR2 SQIVND (reference sequence). The CDR3 loop spans 16 amino acids. Trimming at V came to 5 bases and at J to 4 bases, leaving 6 bases not matched to a gene. The CDR3 here is CASSPQDRGPTGELFF. The CDR3 DNA reads TGTGCCAGTAGTCCCCAGGACAGGGGGCCCACCGGGGAGCTGTTTTTT.

This clone was picked up a small number of times. This rearrangement joins TRBV5-1 to TRBJ2-1, with 10 bases that match TRBD2. V was pared by 7 bases and J by 9 bases, with 10 bases of the junction left unmatched. The CDR3 totals 14 residues. Germline V lookup: CDR1 SGHRS, CDR2 YFSETQ. The CDR3 nucleotides are TGCGCCAGCGAGTTGTCTAGCGGGAGTGGTGAGCAGTTCTTC. Translating it yields CASELSSGSGEQFF.

V usage is TRBV30 and J usage is TRBJ2-4, with 16 bases that match TRBD2. This CDR3 has 15 residues. The junction had 8 bases not matched to a gene; V was cut back by 7 bases and J by 8 bases. The germline CDR1 and CDR2 sequences are GTSNPN and SVGIG (reference sequence). CDR3 sequence (DNA): TGTGCCTATACCGGGACTAGCGGGAGGGTACACATTCAGTACTTC. The encoded protein is CAYTGTSGRVHIQYF.

This chain joins TRBV4-3 and TRBJ2-3, with D possibly TRBD1 on 5 matching bases. Trimming left V 0 bases short and J 0 bases short, with 10 bases between. The CDR3 sequence is 16 residues long. Germline V gives CDR1 LGHNA, CDR2 YSLEER. In DNA, the CDR3 is TGCGCCAGCAGCCAAGATGGGGCAGGGAGCACAGATACGCAGTATTTT. The encoded protein is CASSQDGAGSTDTQYF.

This clone was seen a handful of times. This sequence joins TRBV29-1 and TRBJ1-4, with 9 bases identical to TRBD1. CDR3 length: 13 amino acids. CDR1 SQVTM and CDR2 ANQGSEA come from the germline V gene. The V segment lost 7 bases and the J segment 8 bases; nucleotides outside the gene matches: 8. CDR3 nucleotides: TGCAGCGGGAGACAGGGGGGTCACGAAAAACTGTTTTTT. Translation: CSGRQGGHEKLFF.

The rearrangement links TRBV4-1 to TRBJ2-5; 13 nucleotides match TRBD2. CDR1 is MGHRA and CDR2 is YSYEKL in the germline V gene. The length of the CDR3 is 18 residues. V lost 4 bases, J lost 1 base, and 9 bases stayed unmatched. The CDR3 nucleotides read TGCGCCAGCAGCCCCAATAGCTGGACTAGCGGGGGCCAAGAGACCCAGTACTTC. Translation gives CASSPNSWTSGGQETQYF.

The sample holds a few counts of this clone. The V and J genes are TRBV6-1 and TRBJ2-7, with 9 bases lining up with TRBD1. V shed 2 bases and J 3 bases; nucleotides not matched to a gene: 5. The CDR3 consists of 15 residues. Germline lookup yields CDR1 MNHNS and CDR2 SASEGT. This chain's CDR3 is CASSEFGQGYYEQYF. DNA of the CDR3: TGTGCCAGCAGTGAATTTGGACAGGGGTACTACGAGCAGTACTTC.

The gene calls are TRBV12-5 and TRBJ1-5; D uncertain. Trimming cost V 6 bases and J 5 bases, with 2 bases left between them. CDR3 length: 10 amino acids. Germline CDR1 reads LGHNT; CDR2 reads FRNRAP. The CDR3 loop reads CASGDQPQHF. CDR3 bases: TGTGCTAGTGGCGATCAGCCCCAGCATTTT. The complete variable domain, with remaining parts taken from reference TRBV12-5 and TRBJ1-5, reads DARVTQTPRHKVTEMGQEVTMRCQPILGHNTVFWYRQTMMQGLELLAYFRNRAPLDDSGMPKDRFSAEMPDATLATLKIQPSEPRDSAVYFCASGDQPQHFGDGTRLSIL.

The rearrangement links TRBV19 to TRBJ2-1; 7 bases are shared with TRBD1. V gave up 5 bases and J gave up 9 bases; unmatched junction bases: 7. This CDR3 contains 13 residues. Germline V CDR1 and CDR2: LNHDA, SQIVND (reference sequence). CDR3 nucleotide sequence: TGTGCCAGTAGTTCCATGGACAGGACTGAGCAGTTCTTC. Its protein product is CASSSMDRTEQFF.

V usage is TRBV11-3 and J usage is TRBJ1-4, with 8 nucleotides matching TRBD1. Germline V CDR1 and CDR2: SGHNT, YENEEA. Germline trimming cut 4 bases from V and 7 bases from J; bases unmatched to any gene: 8. The CDR3 covers 15 residues. The DNA of the CDR3 is TGTGCCAGCAGCTCATATACCGGACAGGGTGAAAAACTGTTTTTT. Its protein is CASSSYTGQGEKLFF.

The chain is built from TRBV6-4 and TRBJ2-2; maybe TRBD1 (6 bases). The germline V and J ends were trimmed by 4 bases and 1 base, with 10 bases remaining between them. CDR3 length: 15 amino acids. Germline CDR1 MRHNA, CDR2 SNTAGT. The chain's CDR3 is CASSVAQGNTGELFF. The CDR3 nucleotides are TGTGCCAGCAGTGTCGCACAGGGGAACACCGGGGAGCTGTTTTTT.

The rearrangement links TRBV19 to TRBJ2-2; D is perhaps TRBD2 (5 bases). V shed 3 bases and J shed 2 bases, with 10 bases lying between them. The length of the CDR3 is 15 residues. CDR1 is LNHDA and CDR2 is SQIVND in the germline V gene (reference sequence). The CDR3 bases are TGTGCCAGTAGTATGACCAGCGGAAACACCGGGGAGCTGTTTTTT. It codes for CASSMTSGNTGELFF.